This is a list of T cell receptor beta chains from one sample in a study of regulatory and conventional T cells in RAG deficiency. Profiled with immunoSEQ multiplex PCR; TCRdb holds only in-frame clones, not every one. Of fewer than 40,000 clones in the sample, 70% to 80% were seen once. The same data also contributed to another study, on regulatory T cells.

Material for sequencing was CD4+ effector T cells sorted from blood. The receptors were sampled from a human donor in good health. The CDR3 runs from the conserved cysteine through the conserved F or W. A D gene is named only where the DNA matches it firmly. Where a row states a size, it is once, few, many or the class of an expanded clone; other rows omit it.

d_call: -
clone_size: -
j_call: TRBJ1-1
v_call: TRBV7-9
cdr3_nt: TGTGCCAGCAGCGACGCAGGTGAAGCTTTCTTT
cdr3_aa: CASSDAGEAFF

d_call: TRBD1
clone_size: -
j_call: TRBJ2-5
v_call: TRBV2
cdr3_nt: TGTGCCAGCAGCCGACAGGGCCGGGGCCCGGAGTACTTC
cdr3_aa: CASSRQGRGPEYF

d_call: -
clone_size: -
j_call: TRBJ1-6
v_call: TRBV4-2
cdr3_nt: TGTGCCAGCAGCCCCCTACTAGACAGAAGCGGGGGTAATTCACCCCTCCACTTT
cdr3_aa: CASSPLLDRSGGNSPLHF

d_call: TRBD1
clone_size: -
j_call: TRBJ1-5
v_call: TRBV19
cdr3_nt: TGTGCCAGTTGTACCGGGACAGGGGTTAATCAGCCCCAGCATTTT
cdr3_aa: CASCTGTGVNQPQHF

d_call: -
clone_size: -
j_call: TRBJ2-7
v_call: TRBV14
cdr3_nt: TGTGCCAGCAGCCAAGGAAGGGTTCTGGGGGCTAGGAACGAGCAGTACTTC
cdr3_aa: CASSQGRVLGARNEQYF

d_call: -
clone_size: once
j_call: TRBJ2-4
v_call: TRBV5-4
cdr3_nt: TGTGCCAGCAGCATCGACAGGAGCCTTCAGTACTTC
cdr3_aa: CASSIDRSLQYF

d_call: -
clone_size: -
j_call: TRBJ1-3
v_call: TRBV5-5
cdr3_nt: TGTGCCAGCAGCTTTACAGGGTCCTTCTCTGGAAACACCATATATTTT
cdr3_aa: CASSFTGSFSGNTIYF

d_call: -
clone_size: -
j_call: TRBJ2-1
v_call: TRBV11-2
cdr3_nt: TGTGCCAGCAGTCACAACGGATACAATGAGCAGTTCTTC
cdr3_aa: CASSHNGYNEQFF

d_call: -
clone_size: -
j_call: TRBJ1-2
v_call: TRBV6-5
cdr3_nt: TGTGCCAGCAGGGGGGGAAACTATGGCTACACCTTC
cdr3_aa: CASRGGNYGYTF

d_call: TRBD2
clone_size: -
j_call: TRBJ2-5
v_call: TRBV28
cdr3_nt: TGTGCCAGCAGTTTTGCCGGCGGGGGACGGGAGACCCAGTACTTC
cdr3_aa: CASSFAGGGRETQYF

d_call: -
clone_size: -
j_call: TRBJ2-7
v_call: TRBV7-7
cdr3_nt: TGTGCTAGCAGCCCCCGGTTGGGCAGATCTGATGAGCAGTACTTC
cdr3_aa: CASSPRLGRSDEQYF

d_call: -
clone_size: -
j_call: TRBJ2-3
v_call: TRBV5-1
cdr3_nt: TGCGCCAGCAGCTTCGATAGCACAGATACGCAGTATTTT
cdr3_aa: CASSFDSTDTQYF

d_call: TRBD1
clone_size: -
j_call: TRBJ1-6
v_call: TRBV9
cdr3_nt: TGTGCCAGCAGCCCATACAGCCCCTCGGACAGGAGCTCCTATAATTCACCCCTCCACTTT
cdr3_aa: CASSPYSPSDRSSYNSPLHF

d_call: TRBD1
clone_size: -
j_call: TRBJ2-7
v_call: TRBV15
cdr3_nt: TGTGCCACCAGCCGACAGGGGTCGGCGGGCTACGAGCAGTACTTC
cdr3_aa: CATSRQGSAGYEQYF

d_call: TRBD2
clone_size: -
j_call: TRBJ2-5
v_call: TRBV19
cdr3_nt: TGTGCCAGTAGACCCCGAGGAGGGAGGGTGGAGACCCAGTACTTC
cdr3_aa: CASRPRGGRVETQYF

d_call: -
clone_size: -
j_call: TRBJ1-5
v_call: TRBV7-2
cdr3_nt: TGTGCCAGCAGCTGGGAAAGGGGCAATCAGCCCCAGCATTTT
cdr3_aa: CASSWERGNQPQHF

d_call: TRBD1
clone_size: few
j_call: TRBJ1-6
v_call: TRBV5-1
cdr3_nt: TGCGCCAGCAGCTTAAGACAGGGAGATTCACCCCTCCACTTT
cdr3_aa: CASSLRQGDSPLHF

d_call: TRBD1
clone_size: -
j_call: TRBJ2-3
v_call: TRBV19
cdr3_nt: TGTGCCAGTAGTAACGGACAGGGCACAGATACGCAGTATTTT
cdr3_aa: CASSNGQGTDTQYF

d_call: TRBD1
clone_size: -
j_call: TRBJ2-3
v_call: TRBV5-1
cdr3_nt: TGCGCCAGCAGCTTGTGGACAGGATTTAAAGATACGCAGTATTTT
cdr3_aa: CASSLWTGFKDTQYF

d_call: TRBD2
clone_size: once
j_call: TRBJ2-1
v_call: TRBV9
cdr3_nt: TGTGCCAGCACCCTAGCGGGGGGGCATAACAATGAGCAGTTCTTC
cdr3_aa: CASTLAGGHNNEQFF

d_call: -
clone_size: once
j_call: TRBJ1-1
v_call: TRBV11-3
cdr3_nt: TGTGCCAGCAGCTTATCGTCCTCGGAGCACCGGGCTTTCTTT
cdr3_aa: CASSLSSSEHRAFF

d_call: -
clone_size: -
j_call: TRBJ2-7
v_call: TRBV6-5
cdr3_nt: TGTGCCAGCAGGCATGATGATTCCTCCTACGAGCAGTACTTC
cdr3_aa: CASRHDDSSYEQYF

d_call: -
clone_size: -
j_call: TRBJ1-4
v_call: TRBV19
cdr3_nt: TGTGCCAGTAGTACCGGACGGACTGCAACTAATGAAAAACTGTTTTTT
cdr3_aa: CASSTGRTATNEKLFF

d_call: -
clone_size: -
j_call: TRBJ1-5
v_call: TRBV28
cdr3_nt: TGTGCCAGCAGTTTAACAGGGAGGCAGCCCCAGCATTTT
cdr3_aa: CASSLTGRQPQHF

d_call: TRBD2
clone_size: -
j_call: TRBJ2-3
v_call: TRBV11-2
cdr3_nt: TGTGCCAGCAGCCCGATAGCGGGGGACACAGATACGCAGTATTTT
cdr3_aa: CASSPIAGDTDTQYF

d_call: -
clone_size: -
j_call: TRBJ1-6
v_call: TRBV15
cdr3_nt: TGTGCCACCAGCAGAGATGTTGAGGGCCTGGGGTCCCTCCACTTT
cdr3_aa: CATSRDVEGLGSLHF

d_call: TRBD2
clone_size: -
j_call: TRBJ2-3
v_call: TRBV4-1
cdr3_nt: TGCGCCAGCAGCCAAGAAGCGGGGGCAGGTACGCAGTATTTT
cdr3_aa: CASSQEAGAGTQYF

d_call: -
clone_size: few
j_call: TRBJ1-4
v_call: TRBV30
cdr3_nt: TGTGCCTGGAGTGAGGATGGCTCCCAAAAACTGTTTTTT
cdr3_aa: CAWSEDGSQKLFF

d_call: TRBD1
clone_size: -
j_call: TRBJ2-7
v_call: TRBV11-2
cdr3_nt: TGTGCCAGCAGCTCGCTGGGACAGGCCCTCGCCTACGAGCAGTACTTC
cdr3_aa: CASSSLGQALAYEQYF

d_call: -
clone_size: -
j_call: TRBJ2-4
v_call: TRBV7-9
cdr3_nt: TGTGCCAACCGGGGCCCCATGGGCCAATTGGACATTCAGTACTTC
cdr3_aa: CANRGPMGQLDIQYF

d_call: TRBD1
clone_size: -
j_call: TRBJ1-5
v_call: TRBV2
cdr3_nt: TGTGCCAGCAGTGGGACAGGGGGATTTAGCAATCAGCCCCAGCATTTT
cdr3_aa: CASSGTGGFSNQPQHF

d_call: -
clone_size: once
j_call: TRBJ1-6
v_call: TRBV30
cdr3_nt: TGTGCCTGGAGTGGCGGCAGGGGTTTTAATAATTCACCCCTCCACTTT
cdr3_aa: CAWSGGRGFNNSPLHF

d_call: -
clone_size: -
j_call: TRBJ2-5
v_call: TRBV7-2
cdr3_nt: TGTGCCAGCAGCTCCACCGGGACACCGTCCAAGAATACCCAGTACTTC
cdr3_aa: CASSSTGTPSKNTQYF

d_call: TRBD1
clone_size: -
j_call: TRBJ2-5
v_call: TRBV11-3
cdr3_nt: TGTGCCAGCAGCCGGGACAGCCTGGAGACCCAGTACTTC
cdr3_aa: CASSRDSLETQYF

d_call: -
clone_size: -
j_call: TRBJ2-3
v_call: TRBV7-8
cdr3_nt: TGTGCCAGCAGCTACAAATATCAGGGGAGCACAGATACGCAGTATTTT
cdr3_aa: CASSYKYQGSTDTQYF

d_call: -
clone_size: -
j_call: TRBJ1-2
v_call: TRBV19
cdr3_nt: TGTGCCAGTAGTCGTGGGGGCGACTTTAACTATGGCTACACCTTC
cdr3_aa: CASSRGGDFNYGYTF

d_call: -
clone_size: -
j_call: TRBJ1-4
v_call: TRBV4-1
cdr3_nt: TGCGCCAGCAGCCCTGGGCGGCGGGTAGAAAAACTGTTTTTT
cdr3_aa: CASSPGRRVEKLFF

d_call: -
clone_size: -
j_call: TRBJ1-5
v_call: TRBV30
cdr3_nt: TGTGCCTGGACCAAGGGGCAGACGAATCAGCCCCAGCATTTT
cdr3_aa: CAWTKGQTNQPQHF

d_call: -
clone_size: -
j_call: TRBJ2-1
v_call: TRBV5-4
cdr3_nt: TGTGCCAGCACCACTGTGGGGGTTCGGAGGAAGTCCTACAATGAGCAGTTCTTC
cdr3_aa: CASTTVGVRRKSYNEQFF

d_call: -
clone_size: once
j_call: TRBJ2-7
v_call: TRBV5-1
cdr3_nt: TGCGCCAGCAGCTTGGATGGGATCGAGCAGTACTTC
cdr3_aa: CASSLDGIEQYF